This TCR beta chain came from a study of blood T cell repertoires in COVID-19. For the study at large: Nucleic acid was either cDNA or gDNA, and it came from T cells, B-cell-depleted T cells, or PBMCs.

In the source study's methods: For nucleated cells, counts were estimated from reference gene primer amplification. Measured with immunoSEQ multiplex PCR; TCRdb has only the in-frame clones, and not every one. V, J and clone size derive from that table, while D and trimming were established from the DNA sequence. The repertoire holds approximately 160,000 clones, with around nine tenths as singletons. The CDR3 consists of 15 residues. Trimming took off 6 bases at V and 1 base at J, with 12 bases between the two ends. Germline V CDR1 and CDR2: LNHDA, SQIVND (reference sequence). V usage is TRBV19 and J usage is TRBJ2-2; a weak D match, TRBD1 (6 bases). The sample comprised peripheral blood. The sequence came from a man aged 45 to 65 with acute or convalescent COVID-19. The CDR3 DNA reads as TGTGCCAGTAGCTTGGCACAGGGGAACACCGGGGAGCTGTTTTTT. Amino acid sequence: CASSLAQGNTGELFF.